These 3 T cell receptor beta chains originate from one sample sequenced in a study of blood T cell repertoires in COVID-19. Libraries were prepared by immunoSEQ multiplex PCR; TCRdb keeps only in-frame clonotypes and omits some of them. The sample has 70,000 or so clones; 79% are singletons. The sequenced sample consisted of peripheral blood. The receptors stem from a human donor in a cohort sampled during active COVID-19.

The chain uses TRBV30 and TRBJ2-5; a weak D match, TRBD1 (5 bases). The CDR3 totals 14 residues. CDR1 is GTSNPN, CDR2 SVGIG, per germline (reference sequence). V was cut by 0 bases and J by 0 bases, with 8 bases left in between. For the CDR3, the DNA is TGTGCCTGGAGTGTATCGACAGACCAAGAGACCCAGTACTTC. The encoded protein is CAWSVSTDQETQYF. Complete variable domain (other parts from reference TRBV30 and TRBJ2-5): SQTIHQWPATLVQPVGSPLSLECTVEGTSNPNLYWYRQAAGRGLQLLFYSVGIGQISSEVPQNLSASRPQDRQFILSSKKLLLSDSGFYLCAWSVSTDQETQYFGPGTRLLVL.

As concerns this clone: The sample carries other DNA sequences with the same CDR3. Here the CDR3 reads CASSRGYEQYF. CDR3 nucleotides: TGTGCCAGCTCCCGAGGCTACGAGCAGTACTTC. The rearrangement joins TRBV27 to TRBJ2-7; D unclear. Trimming cost V 8 bases and J 3 bases, with 8 bases left between them. This CDR3 spans 11 amino acids. The germline V gene has CDR1 MNHEY and CDR2 SMNVEV (reference sequence).

V is TRBV2 and J is TRBJ2-3, with TRBD1 matching over 12 bases. Germline values: CDR1 SNHLY, CDR2 FYNNEI. The CDR3 is made up of 15 amino acids. CDR3 bases: TGTGCGACGGTAGAGGGACAGGGGGCGAGAGATACGCAGTATTTT. This encodes CATVEGQGARDTQYF.